This T cell receptor (beta chain) was obtained from a study of human T cells and chemical hapten exposure. Study-wide context: Researchers reported sensitizing a 2 cm by 2 cm upper inner arm skin site with 2% DPC.

Time point denoted: patch test 2, 6 weeks after DPC sensitization. Treatment: therapeutic diphenylcyclopropenone sensitization with weekly scalp DPC. Study-wide points: The presence of alopecia in the donors means their immune response may differ from healthy people's. Counts of TCRs expanded at PT1 correlated positively with patch test score.

TCRdb reprocessed the RACE reads via MiXCR and lists one record per CDR3 protein. Here the sample spans tens of thousands of distinct CDR3 sequences, roughly a tenth being singletons. V was shortened by 2 bases and J by 6 bases, with 17 bases between the two germline ends. The germline CDR1 and CDR2 sequences are SGDLS and YYNGEE. This CDR3 region has 16 residues. A word on this clonotype: Its antigen is currently unknown.

The sequence was collected from a woman in her 30s with alopecia areata. Some clones in this sample may be carry-over from other donors' samples. Specimen: whole blood, collected in connection with sensitization to the hapten diphenylcyclopropenone (DPC). The rearrangement joins TRBV9 to TRBJ2-2, with TRBD2 as a possible D gene (5 bases). CDR3 protein: CASSVTTTLFAGELFF. The CDR3, as DNA: TGTGCCAGCAGCGTTACGACTACATTATTCGCCGGGGAGCTGTTTTTT.